This entry features one T cell receptor beta chain sequence. Its antigen is unknown. Method: immunoSEQ multiplex PCR; TCRdb's copy keeps in-frame clones and lacks some. This table holds tens of thousands of clones, over 70% found once. Germline CDR1 reads SGHRS; CDR2 reads YFSETQ. The CDR3 runs to 13 residues. V lost 0 bases, J lost 5 bases, and 8 bases lay in between. The data stem from a study of PD-1 blockade in mismatch repair-deficient tumors. The TCR-sequenced patients were a few responders to pembrolizumab. The study's findings and limits: Tumor-resident clones, often absent from pretreatment blood, expanded after pembrolizumab and then contracted.

This rearrangement joins TRBV5-1 to TRBJ2-5; D unresolved. The sequence derives from an adult with mismatch repair-deficient cancer. The specimen comprised peripheral blood, sampled 12 weeks after starting pembrolizumab. CDR3 sequence reads: CASSLGGRETQYF. CDR3 nucleotides: TGCGCCAGCAGCTTGGGCGGCAGGGAGACCCAGTACTTC.